The rows below give T cell receptor beta chains drawn from one sample of a study of identical twins. MiXCR, run by TCRdb on the 5' RACE reads, gives a single entry per CDR3 protein. The sample includes around 290,000 distinct CDR3 sequences, less than 9.5% seen only once; the top ten take 7% to 8.5%. This same sample was also taken into another study, of yellow fever vaccine responses in identical twins.

The sequencing input was CD8+ T cells sorted from blood. The receptors shown here come from a woman younger than 30 in good health. CDR3s include the opening cysteine and the closing phenylalanine or tryptophan. Fields, in order: D gene, J gene, clone size, V gene, CDR3 DNA, CDR3 protein. D genes are given only for firm matches. Size tells how often a clone was seen (once, few, many) or the class of an expanded clone, and some rows leave it out.

>NA|TRBJ2-1|NA|TRBV20-1
TGCAGTACAGAAACCGACACCAACTACAATGAGCAGTTCTTC
CSTETDTNYNEQFF
>NA|TRBJ2-1|many|TRBV5-5
TGTGCCAGCAGAACGGGGACGAGCTCCTACAATGAGCAGTTCTTC
CASRTGTSSYNEQFF
>NA|TRBJ2-3|many|TRBV5-8
TGTGCCAGCAGCTTTTTGGCTACAGATACGCAGTATTTT
CASSFLATDTQYF
>TRBD2|TRBJ2-2|NA|TRBV6-5
TGTGCCAGCAGTTTTGGTAGCGGGAGCGACACCGGGGAGCTGTTTTTT
CASSFGSGSDTGELFF
>NA|TRBJ2-1|many|TRBV29-1
TGCAGCGTATCGGGGTACTCCTACAATGAGCAGTTCTTC
CSVSGYSYNEQFF
>NA|TRBJ2-5|few|TRBV19
TGTGCCAGTGGCCCGACAGGAACCCAAGAGACCCAGTACTTC
CASGPTGTQETQYF
>NA|TRBJ1-1|few|TRBV7-9
TGTGCCAGCAGCTTACCAACCAACACTGAAGCTTTCTTT
CASSLPTNTEAFF
>NA|TRBJ1-5|few|TRBV7-2
TGTGCCAGCAGCGGGGACATCTATCAGCCCCAGCATTTT
CASSGDIYQPQHF
>TRBD2|TRBJ2-1|many|TRBV6-7
TGTGCCAGCAGTTACTCGATAGAACTAGCGGTTGACAATGAGCAGTTCTTC
CASSYSIELAVDNEQFF
>NA|TRBJ1-4|few|TRBV6-2/TRBV6-3
TGTGCCAGCATTCTATATGAGATACCTAATGAAAAACTGTTTTTT
CASILYEIPNEKLFF
>NA|TRBJ2-7|NA|TRBV20-1
TGCAGTGCGCGACCCAAGGGTTCCTACGAGCAGTACTTC
CSARPKGSYEQYF
>NA|TRBJ2-6|NA|TRBV24-1
TGTGCCACCAGTGATAGTATCTCTGGGGCCAACGTCCTGACTTTC
CATSDSISGANVLTF
>NA|TRBJ2-1|NA|TRBV7-9
TGTGCCAGCAGCTGGAGCGCAAATGAGCAGTTCTTC
CASSWSANEQFF
>TRBD2|TRBJ2-7|many|TRBV7-9
TGTGCCAGCAGCTCCGGGACTAGAAACTACGAGCAGTACTTC
CASSSGTRNYEQYF
>NA|TRBJ2-7|NA|TRBV20-1
TGCAGTGCTAGAGATCATTGGGACTCCAACCCTTACGAGCAGTACTTC
CSARDHWDSNPYEQYF
>TRBD1|TRBJ2-3|NA|TRBV5-4
TGTGCCAGCAGCTTGATAGACAGGGGCACAGATACGCAGTATTTT
CASSLIDRGTDTQYF
>NA|TRBJ1-1|few|TRBV6-2/TRBV6-3
TGTGCCAGCAGTCACACTGACACTGAAGCTTTCTTT
CASSHTDTEAFF
>TRBD1|TRBJ1-5|many|TRBV25-1
TGTGCCAGCAGTCCCGGGACAGGGGGCCGCTATAGCAATCAGCCCCAGCATTTT
CASSPGTGGRYSNQPQHF
>TRBD1|TRBJ2-2|many|TRBV30
TGTGCCTGGAGTGGAACAGGGGGCTCCGGGGAGCTGTTTTTT
CAWSGTGGSGELFF
>NA|TRBJ2-5|many|TRBV12-3/TRBV12-4
TGTGCCAGCAGTCGCAGTTCCAAGGGGAGGGGGGCCCAAGAGACCCAGTACTTC
CASSRSSKGRGAQETQYF
>TRBD1|TRBJ1-5|many|TRBV2
TGTGCCAGCAGGGGGGGACAGGGTGGCAATCAGCCCCAGCATTTT
CASRGGQGGNQPQHF
>TRBD1|TRBJ1-2|many|TRBV25-1
TGTGCCAGCAGTGCCCAATTTGGGGGACAGGGTGGCTACACCTTC
CASSAQFGGQGGYTF
>NA|TRBJ2-2|many|TRBV25-1
TGTGCCAGCAGACAGGGCGCGAACACCGGGGAGCTGTTTTTT
CASRQGANTGELFF
>TRBD2|TRBJ2-7|NA|TRBV7-9
TGTGCCAGCAGCGGGGGACTAGCGGCAGTCCACGAGCAGTACTTC
CASSGGLAAVHEQYF
>NA|TRBJ2-7|few|TRBV4-3
TGCGCCAGCAGCCAAGATTTAGGGGACTACGAGCAGTACTTC
CASSQDLGDYEQYF
>NA|TRBJ2-7|many|TRBV2
TGTGCCGCCAATGACAGAAGCTCCTACGAGCAGTACTTC
CAANDRSSYEQYF
>NA|TRBJ2-3|NA|TRBV6-1
TGTGCCAGCATCCGAACTAGGGATACCACAGATACGCAGTATTTT
CASIRTRDTTDTQYF
>TRBD2|TRBJ2-3|many|TRBV6-1
TGTGCCAGCACCCCGGGACTATTCGACACAGATACGCAGTATTTT
CASTPGLFDTDTQYF
>TRBD2|TRBJ2-1|many|TRBV6-2/TRBV6-3
TGTGCCAGCAGTTATTCGGGAGGGCCGCGAAATGAGCAGTTCTTC
CASSYSGGPRNEQFF
>NA|TRBJ2-5|NA|TRBV7-9
TGTGCCAGCAGCTTATGGGGACTGGGGGAAGAGACCCAGTACTTC
CASSLWGLGEETQYF
>NA|TRBJ2-7|NA|TRBV7-2
TGTGCCAGCAGCCCGCGGACGGCCTACGAGCAGTACTTC
CASSPRTAYEQYF
>NA|TRBJ2-6|few|TRBV29-1
TGCAGCGTTGTGGGCCTCTCTGGGGCCAACGTCCTGACTTTC
CSVVGLSGANVLTF
>TRBD1|TRBJ2-7|few|TRBV4-1
TGCGCCAGCAGCCAAGGACAGGGGCGAGAGTACGAGCAGTACTTC
CASSQGQGREYEQYF
>NA|TRBJ2-7|NA|TRBV28
TGTGCCAGCACCCTGTTGGGGGCTCGGGAGCAGTACTTC
CASTLLGAREQYF
>TRBD1|TRBJ2-1|NA|TRBV28
TGTGCCAGCAGTTTAAGCGACAGGGGCTTAGACAATGAGCAGTTCTTC
CASSLSDRGLDNEQFF
>NA|TRBJ2-1|few|TRBV29-1
TGCAGCGTTGAACAAGTTTTCGTAGTAAATGAGCAGTTCTTC
CSVEQVFVVNEQFF
>TRBD2|TRBJ2-7|NA|TRBV3-1
TGTGCCAGCAGCCAAGGGACAGTAGCGGGACTAACCTACGAGCAGTACTTC
CASSQGTVAGLTYEQYF
>NA|TRBJ1-4|many|TRBV20-1
TGCAGTGCTAGCGATGAGCCTAATGAAAAACTGTTTTTT
CSASDEPNEKLFF
>NA|TRBJ1-5|many|TRBV10-3
TGTGCCATCAGTGCCGGGACATGGGGAGAATATCAGCCCCAGCATTTT
CAISAGTWGEYQPQHF
>NA|TRBJ1-1|NA|TRBV5-8
TGTGCCAGCAGCTTGATAACAGTCAACACTGAAGCTTTCTTT
CASSLITVNTEAFF
>NA|TRBJ1-5|NA|TRBV15
TGTGCCACTTTGGACCGAAGTAGCAATCAGCCCCAGCATTTT
CATLDRSSNQPQHF
>TRBD2|TRBJ2-1|few|TRBV15
TGTGCCACCCGGGCTAGCGGGAGTAATGAGCAGTTCTTC
CATRASGSNEQFF
>NA|TRBJ1-2|many|TRBV7-2
TGTGCCAGCAGCTTGTGGACAGCAGCTAACTATGGCTACACCTTC
CASSLWTAANYGYTF
>NA|TRBJ2-5|many|TRBV12-3/TRBV12-4
TGTGCCAGCAGTTTATCTCAAGAGACCCAGTACTTC
CASSLSQETQYF
>NA|TRBJ2-1|NA|TRBV2
TGTGACAGCAGTGAAGGGGGGTTGGGACCTGAGCAGTTCTTC
CDSSEGGLGPEQFF
>NA|TRBJ2-3|NA|TRBV6-1
TGTGCCAGCAGCCCAGGGGGCCCGGGACTAGCAGATACAGATACGCAGTATTTT
CASSPGGPGLADTDTQYF
>NA|TRBJ1-5|few|TRBV7-9
TGTGCCAGCAGCTCCGGGGACCTCCAACCGGATCAGCCCCAGCATTTT
CASSSGDLQPDQPQHF
>NA|TRBJ1-6|many|TRBV5-1
TGCGCCAGCAGCTTGAGGGAGGGCGAGAATTCACCCCTCCACTTT
CASSLREGENSPLHF